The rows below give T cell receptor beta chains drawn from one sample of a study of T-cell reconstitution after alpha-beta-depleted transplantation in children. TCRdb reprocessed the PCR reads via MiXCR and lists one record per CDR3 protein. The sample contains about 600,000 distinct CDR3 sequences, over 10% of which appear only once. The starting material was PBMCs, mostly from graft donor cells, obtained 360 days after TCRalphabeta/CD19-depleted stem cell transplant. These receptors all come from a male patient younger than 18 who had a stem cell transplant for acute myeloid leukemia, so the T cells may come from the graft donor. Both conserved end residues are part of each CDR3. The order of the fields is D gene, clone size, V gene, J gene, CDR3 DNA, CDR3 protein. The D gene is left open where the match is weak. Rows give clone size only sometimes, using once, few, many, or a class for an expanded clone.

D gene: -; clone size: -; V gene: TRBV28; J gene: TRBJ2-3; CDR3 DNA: TGTGCCAGCAGTTTATCGGGGAGAAGCACAGATACGCAGTATTTT; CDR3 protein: CASSLSGRSTDTQYF
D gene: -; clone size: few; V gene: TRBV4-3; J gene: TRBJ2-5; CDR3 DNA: TGCGCCAGCAGCCAGGAGGCGGGATTGAGGGGCGGGGAGACCCAGTACTTC; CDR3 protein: CASSQEAGLRGGETQYF
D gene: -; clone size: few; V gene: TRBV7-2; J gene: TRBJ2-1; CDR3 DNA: TGTGCCAGCAGCTTAGCCCGTGGGCGGGAAAAGCAGTTCTTC; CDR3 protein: CASSLARGREKQFF
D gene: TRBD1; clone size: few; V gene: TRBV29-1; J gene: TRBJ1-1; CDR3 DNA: TGCAGCGTTGAAGACAGGGGGCCGGGGACTGAAGCTTTCTTT; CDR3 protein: CSVEDRGPGTEAFF
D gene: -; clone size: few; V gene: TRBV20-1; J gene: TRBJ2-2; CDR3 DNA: TGCAGTGCTAGCCCGCGGGCTCCCACCGGGGAGCTGTTTTTT; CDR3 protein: CSASPRAPTGELFF
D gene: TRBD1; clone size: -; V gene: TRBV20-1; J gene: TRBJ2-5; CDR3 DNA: TGCAGTGCTAGTATTGGGACAGGGGTGGGAGAGACCCAGTACTTC; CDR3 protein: CSASIGTGVGETQYF
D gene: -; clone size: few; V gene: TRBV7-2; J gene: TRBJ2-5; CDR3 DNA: TGTGCCAGCAGCTCGGACCCCGGGGAGACCCAGTACTTC; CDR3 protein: CASSSDPGETQYF
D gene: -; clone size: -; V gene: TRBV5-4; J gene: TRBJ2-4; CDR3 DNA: TGTGCCAGCAGCTTGTTAGAGCGGTTACTAGCCAAAAACATTCAGTACTTC; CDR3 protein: CASSLLERLLAKNIQYF
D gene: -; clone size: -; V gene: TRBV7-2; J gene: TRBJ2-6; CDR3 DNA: TGTGCCAGCAGCTTTAGCGGAGGGGCCGGGGCCAACGTCCTGACTTTC; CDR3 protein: CASSFSGGAGANVLTF
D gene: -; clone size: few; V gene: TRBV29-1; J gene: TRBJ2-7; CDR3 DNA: TGCAGCGTTGAAGGTGTCCTGACCTACGAGCAGTACTTC; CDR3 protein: CSVEGVLTYEQYF
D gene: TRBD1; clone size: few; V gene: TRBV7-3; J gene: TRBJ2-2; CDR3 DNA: TGTGCCAGCAGCTTAACGAGCACAGGGGGGTCGGACACCGGGGAGCTGTTTTTT; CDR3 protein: CASSLTSTGGSDTGELFF
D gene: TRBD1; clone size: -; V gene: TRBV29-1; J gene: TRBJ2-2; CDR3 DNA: TGCAGCGTTGAAAAGGGGGCGGGTACCGGGGAGCTGTTTTTT; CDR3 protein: CSVEKGAGTGELFF
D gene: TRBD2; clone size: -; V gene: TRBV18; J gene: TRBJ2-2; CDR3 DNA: TGTGCCAGCTCACGCTCTAGCGGGAGGAAGGACACCGGGGAGCTGTTTTTT; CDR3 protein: CASSRSSGRKDTGELFF
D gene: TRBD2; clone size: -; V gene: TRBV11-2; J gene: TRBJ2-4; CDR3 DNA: TGTGCCAGCAGCCCTCCCCTCAGCGGGAGAAACATTCAGTACTTC; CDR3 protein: CASSPPLSGRNIQYF
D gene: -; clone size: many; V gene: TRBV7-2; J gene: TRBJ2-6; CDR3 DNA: TGTGCCAGCAGCTTCTCCCCCCAGGCCTCTGGGGCCAACGTCCTGACTTTC; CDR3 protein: CASSFSPQASGANVLTF
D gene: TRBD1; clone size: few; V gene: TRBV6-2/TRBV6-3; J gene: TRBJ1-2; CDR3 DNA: TGTGCCAGCAGTTATCCCGGGACAGCCGGGAACACCTTC; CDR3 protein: CASSYPGTAGNTF
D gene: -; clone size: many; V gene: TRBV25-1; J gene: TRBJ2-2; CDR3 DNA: TGTGCCAGCGGCAGGGGCACCGGGGAGCTGTTTTTT; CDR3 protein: CASGRGTGELFF
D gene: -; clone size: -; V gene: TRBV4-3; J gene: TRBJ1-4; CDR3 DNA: TGCGCCAGCAGCCAAATCAGGACAGACTCTAATGAAAAACTGTTTTTT; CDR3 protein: CASSQIRTDSNEKLFF
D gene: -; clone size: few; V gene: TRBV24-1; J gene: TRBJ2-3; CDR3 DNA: TGTGCCACCAGTGATTTGGGACGGATTGATACGCAGTATTTT; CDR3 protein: CATSDLGRIDTQYF
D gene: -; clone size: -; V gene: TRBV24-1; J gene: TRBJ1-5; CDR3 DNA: TGTGCCACCAGCCCCGGGACTCGCGACAATCAGCCCCAGCATTTT; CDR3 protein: CATSPGTRDNQPQHF
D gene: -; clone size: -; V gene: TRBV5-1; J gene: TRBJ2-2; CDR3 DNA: TGCGCCAGCAGCTACGGTTACACCGGGGAGCTGTTTTTT; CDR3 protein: CASSYGYTGELFF
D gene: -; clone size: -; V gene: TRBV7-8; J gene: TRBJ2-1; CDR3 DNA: TGTGCCAGCAGCCTAGTCCACGCGAATGAGCAGTTCTTC; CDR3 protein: CASSLVHANEQFF
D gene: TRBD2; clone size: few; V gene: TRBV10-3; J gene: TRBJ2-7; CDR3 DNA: TGTGCCATCAGTGACCAGCGGGAAGACTTTGGGCAGTACTTC; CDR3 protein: CAISDQREDFGQYF
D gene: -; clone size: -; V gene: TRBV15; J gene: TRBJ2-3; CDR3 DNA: TGTGCCACCAGCAGAGATATAACAGATACGCAGTATTTT; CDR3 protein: CATSRDITDTQYF
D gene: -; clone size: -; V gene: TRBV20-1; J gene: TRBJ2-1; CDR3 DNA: TGCAGTGCTAGAGTGGACGGGAGTTCCCGGGATGAGCAGTTCTTC; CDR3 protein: CSARVDGSSRDEQFF
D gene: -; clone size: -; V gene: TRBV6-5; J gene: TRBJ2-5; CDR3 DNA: TGTGCCAGCAGTTACTCGAGAGAAACAGGGATGGTGACCCAGTACTTC; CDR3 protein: CASSYSRETGMVTQYF
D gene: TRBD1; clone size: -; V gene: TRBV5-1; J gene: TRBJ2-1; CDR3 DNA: TGCGCCAGCAGCAGGAAAGCCCGACAGGGGGGGCAGTTCTTC; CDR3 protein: CASSRKARQGGQFF
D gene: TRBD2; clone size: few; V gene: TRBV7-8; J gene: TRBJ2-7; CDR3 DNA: TGTGCCAGCAGACTAGCCGGTAGCGGGAGCTCCTACGAGCAGTACTTC; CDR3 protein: CASRLAGSGSSYEQYF
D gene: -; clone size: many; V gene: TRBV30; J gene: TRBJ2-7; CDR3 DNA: TGTGCCTGGGGAACCTACGAGCAGTACTTC; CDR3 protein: CAWGTYEQYF
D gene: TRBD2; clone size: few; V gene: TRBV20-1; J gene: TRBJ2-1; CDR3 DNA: TGCAGTGCTAGCGGGACTATCTACAATGAGCAGTTCTTC; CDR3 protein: CSASGTIYNEQFF
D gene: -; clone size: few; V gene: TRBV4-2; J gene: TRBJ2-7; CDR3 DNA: TGTGCCAGCAGCCAGGGAGTCGAGCAGTACTTC; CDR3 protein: CASSQGVEQYF
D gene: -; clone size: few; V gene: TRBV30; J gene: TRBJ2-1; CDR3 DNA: TGTGCCTGGAGTGGAGGGGGCTACAATGAGCAGTTCTTC; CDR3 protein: CAWSGGGYNEQFF
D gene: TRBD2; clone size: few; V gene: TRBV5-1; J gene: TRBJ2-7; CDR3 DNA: TGCGCCAGCGGGGGACTAGCGGGAGGGCCCCCCTACGAGCAGTACTTC; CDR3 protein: CASGGLAGGPPYEQYF
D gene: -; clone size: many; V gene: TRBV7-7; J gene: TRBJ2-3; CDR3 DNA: TGTGCTAGCAGCTTAGGTGGAGGGAGAAGGACAGATACGCAGTATTTT; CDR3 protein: CASSLGGGRRTDTQYF
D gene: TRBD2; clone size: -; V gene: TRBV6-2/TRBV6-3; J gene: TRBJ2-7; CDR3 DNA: TGTGCCAGCAGTTCGACTAGCGGGAGGGCCCATTCCTTGGGCCTATACGAGCAGTACTTC; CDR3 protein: CASSSTSGRAHSLGLYEQYF
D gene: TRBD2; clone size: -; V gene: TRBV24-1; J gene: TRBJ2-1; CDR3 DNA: TGTGCCACCAGTGATTCTTCACCCCTAGCGGGAATGTACAATGAGCAGTTCTTC; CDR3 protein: CATSDSSPLAGMYNEQFF
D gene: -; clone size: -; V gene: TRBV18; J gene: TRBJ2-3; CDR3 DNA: TGTGCCAGCTCACCACCTCCCCCGTATCGGGGACCGGCAGATACGCAGTATTTT; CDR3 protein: CASSPPPPYRGPADTQYF
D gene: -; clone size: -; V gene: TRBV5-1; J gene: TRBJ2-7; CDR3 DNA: TGCGCCAGCAGCTTGGTCCGGGAGTTGCCCTACGAGCAGTACTTC; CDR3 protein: CASSLVRELPYEQYF
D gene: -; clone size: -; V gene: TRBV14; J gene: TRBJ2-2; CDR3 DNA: TGTGCCAGCAGCCAAGGTCAAGGGGGAGTCTGGGATGACACCGGGGAGCTGTTTTTT; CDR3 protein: CASSQGQGGVWDDTGELFF
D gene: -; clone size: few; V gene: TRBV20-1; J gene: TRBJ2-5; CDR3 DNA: TGCAGTGCTGAAGACATACTCAAGACGACCCAGTACTTC; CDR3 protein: CSAEDILKTTQYF
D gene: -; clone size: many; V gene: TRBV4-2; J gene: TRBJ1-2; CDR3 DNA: TGTGCCAGCAGCCAAGACCCGGGACCGGACTATGGCTACACCTTC; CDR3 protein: CASSQDPGPDYGYTF
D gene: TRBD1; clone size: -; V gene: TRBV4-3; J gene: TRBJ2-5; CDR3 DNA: TGCGCCAGCAGCCACGGGACAGGGATGGAGACCCAGTACTTC; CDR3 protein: CASSHGTGMETQYF
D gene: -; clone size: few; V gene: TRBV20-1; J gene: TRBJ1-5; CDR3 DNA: TGCAGTGCTAGATTCACAGACCCCAATCAGCCCCAGCATTTT; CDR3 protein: CSARFTDPNQPQHF
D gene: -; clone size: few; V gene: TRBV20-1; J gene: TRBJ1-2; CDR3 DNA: TGCAGTGCCCCCCCCTTGGCCCCTAACTATGGCTACACCTTC; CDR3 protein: CSAPPLAPNYGYTF
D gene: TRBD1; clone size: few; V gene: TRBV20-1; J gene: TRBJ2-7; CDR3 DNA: TGCAGTGCGACCGATCACAGGGGGCCCACCTACGAGCAGTACTTC; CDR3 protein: CSATDHRGPTYEQYF